This T cell receptor beta chain was profiled in a study of vaccination and CD4 T cells after COVID-19. J gave up 5 bases and V 6 bases, and 10 bases lay outside the gene matches. The germline gives CDR1 DFQATT, CDR2 SNEGSKA (reference sequence). CDR3 size: 14 residues. This clonotype has more than one count but fewer than ten. Antigen specificity is unknown. An Oncomine TCR Beta short-read assay was used to sequence the DNA from cultured CD4+ T cells. In TCRdb, the PCR reads were re-called with MiXCR into one record per CDR3 protein. The repertoire consists of 4,500 or so distinct CDR3 sequences, with 35% to 50% occurring once and the leading ten covering 40% to 45%. Treatment given: roughly ten-day PBMC culture with coronavirus spike peptide pools or control peptides (ViraFEST assay).

The receptor was derived from a human donor who had recovered from COVID-19. The genes are TRBV20-1 and TRBJ2-1, with 7 bases aligning to TRBD2. Sequenced material: CD4+ T cells from blood, cultured in vitro. The CDR3 reads CSAISGTNNNEQFF. The CDR3 DNA reads TGCAGTGCCATCTCCGGGACTAACAACAATGAGCAGTTCTTC.